Below, 27 T cell receptor beta chains from the same sample are listed, as sequenced in a study of cytomegalovirus exposure and HLA in healthy donors. In the PCR, 60 Vbeta and 13 Jbeta primers were used. TCRdb's table, derived via immunoSEQ multiplex PCR, lists solely in-frame clones and lacks some. The data hold around 180,000 clones, with roughly four fifths observed a single time. The material sequenced was PBMCs. These receptors all stem from a man younger than 35 in good health and CMV-seronegative.

This clone was picked up one time. The rearrangement links TRBV9 to TRBJ1-2, with 7 bases aligning to TRBD1. V dropped 0 bases and J dropped 4; count of bases not matched to a gene: 3. Germline assignment: CDR1 SGDLS and CDR2 YYNGEE. This CDR3 has 14 residues. In nucleotides, the CDR3 is TGTGCCAGCAGCGTAGTAGGGACAGCCTATGGCTACACCTTC. Its protein product is CASSVVGTAYGYTF.

The V call is TRBV11-2, the J call TRBJ1-6; TRBD1 aligns across 8 bases. Trimming at V came to 5 bases and at J to 2 bases, leaving 8 bases not matched to a gene. The germline V gene encodes CDR1 SGHAT and CDR2 FQNNGV. This CDR3 is 17 amino acids long. CDR3 protein: CASSRNTGGPYNSPLHF. Here the CDR3 DNA reads TGTGCCAGCAGCCGGAATACAGGGGGTCCCTATAATTCACCCCTCCACTTT.

This clone was seen once. The CDR3, as DNA: TGCGCCAGCAGCTTGGGTGGGCCCCTCACAGATACGCAGTATTTT. Encoded protein: CASSLGGPLTDTQYF. The rearrangement uses TRBV5-1 and TRBJ2-3; no reliable D call. The germline gives CDR1 SGHRS, CDR2 YFSETQ. The germline V and J ends were trimmed by 0 bases and 2 bases, with 10 bases remaining between them. The CDR3 length is 15 residues.

This clone was observed once. The V and J genes are TRBV19 and TRBJ2-6, with TRBD1 identical over 9 bases. The CDR3 extends over 20 amino acids. After removal of 5 bases from V and 3 bases from J, the junction contained 17 bases not matched to a gene. Germline V gives CDR1 LNHDA, CDR2 SQIVND (reference sequence). The CDR3 sequence: CASSGPPGTGFLFGANVLTF. For the CDR3, the DNA is TGTGCCAGTAGTGGCCCACCCGGGACAGGGTTCTTGTTTGGGGCCAACGTCCTGACTTTC.

In this sample, this clone turned up a few times. The chain has TRBV11-3 and TRBJ2-1; TRBD2 might be the D (5 bases). This CDR3 has 14 residues. V was pared by 6 bases and J by 0 bases, with 9 bases between. The germline CDR1 and CDR2 sequences are SGHNT and YENEEA. Written as DNA, the CDR3 is TGTGCCAGCAGTAGGAGGAGCTCCTACAATGAGCAGTTCTTC. The encoded protein is CASSRRSSYNEQFF.

The genes are TRBV18 and TRBJ2-7; TRBD2 matches 12 bases. J lost 5 bases, V lost 3 bases, and 5 bases had no gene match. In germline, CDR1 is KGHSH, CDR2 LQKENI. This CDR3 comprises 15 residues. CDR3 sequence reads: CASSPLAGGPNEQYF. The CDR3 coding sequence is TGTGCCAGCTCACCCCTAGCGGGAGGGCCTAACGAGCAGTACTTC.

V is TRBV6-6 and J is TRBJ2-7; 12 bases map to TRBD2. V lost 5 bases to trimming and J lost 0 bases; unmatched junction nucleotides: 2. CDR1 is MNHNY, CDR2 SVGAGI, per germline (reference sequence). The CDR3 has 15 residues. The CDR3 nucleotides read TGTGCCAGCAGTACGACTAGCGGGAGCTCCTACGAGCAGTACTTC. Protein product: CASSTTSGSSYEQYF.

This sequence joins TRBV5-1 and TRBJ2-5; TRBD1 matches at 8 bases. The J call is in doubt because the DNA end fits TRBJ2-7 better. The CDR3 loop spans 16 amino acids. Germline V gene lookup returns CDR1 SGHRS and CDR2 YFSETQ. The CDR3 DNA follows: TGCGCCAGCAGCCCGGGACAGGCCCTTAGCTCCTACGAGCAGTACTTC. This codes for CASSPGQALSSYEQYF.

The chain combines TRBV28 with TRBJ1-5, with 9 positions matching TRBD1. The CDR3 sequence is 15 residues long. From germline, CDR1 is MDHEN and CDR2 SYDVKM. After removal of 8 bases from V and 7 bases from J, the junction contained 12 bases not matched to a gene. The CDR3: CASHKRDRESQPQHF. The CDR3 nucleotides read TGTGCCAGCCACAAGAGGGACAGGGAGTCCCAGCCCCAGCATTTT.

The chain carries TRBV9 and TRBJ1-2; D ambiguous. The ends were cut back, 0 bases at V and 3 bases at J, with 12 bases in the middle. Per germline, CDR1 SGDLS and CDR2 YYNGEE. The CDR3 has 15 amino acids. The CDR3 nucleotides read TGTGCCAGCAGCGTAGAGGCAGGAACAGACTATGGCTACACCTTC. Its translation is CASSVEAGTDYGYTF. The full variable domain, with the rest looked up from reference TRBV9 and TRBJ1-2, is DSGVTQTPKHLITATGQRVTLRCSPRSGDLSVYWYQQSLDQGLQFLIQYYNGEERAKGNILERFSAQQFPDLHSELNLSSLELGDSALYFCASSVEAGTDYGYTFGSGTRLTVV.

J is TRBJ2-3 and V is TRBV11-2; 8 bases are shared with TRBD2. This CDR3 comprises 19 residues. The V gene end was trimmed by 4 bases and the J gene end by 4 bases; junction bases not matched to a gene: 19. The V gene's germline CDR1 is SGHAT and CDR2 FQNNGV. The CDR3 sequence is CASSSRLGLSGGPPDTQYF. Here the CDR3 DNA reads TGTGCCAGCAGCTCCCGACTAGGCCTGTCGGGGGGGCCCCCAGATACGCAGTATTTT.

CDR3 DNA: TGTGCTAGTTACCAGGGAGGGTTGTACACTGAAGCTTTCTTT. This gives the protein CASYQGGLYTEAFF. The chain couples TRBV12-5 to TRBJ1-1; tentative D call: TRBD1 (5 bases). The V and J ends lost 8 bases and 3 bases respectively, with 16 bases between them. CDR1 and CDR2 (germline): LGHNT, FRNRAP. The CDR3 contains 14 residues.

V usage is TRBV28 and J usage is TRBJ1-5; no clear D. The CDR3 is made up of 14 amino acids. V was trimmed by 3 bases and J by 3 bases, leaving 9 bases between them. Germline CDR1 and CDR2: MDHEN and SYDVKM. This CDR3 is CASSFPRPNQPQHF. The CDR3 DNA is TGTGCCAGCAGTTTCCCCAGGCCCAATCAGCCCCAGCATTTT.

This clone has more than one count but fewer than ten. The chain has TRBV4-3 and TRBJ2-1; 9 bases agree with TRBD1. CDR3 length equals 16 residues. Germline CDR1 LGHNA, CDR2 YSLEER. J was trimmed by 8 bases and V by 0 bases; bases with no gene match: 8. CDR3 sequence reads: CASSQDTGTGLDEQFF. The CDR3 DNA reads as TGCGCCAGCAGCCAAGATACTGGGACAGGGCTCGATGAGCAGTTCTTC.

J is TRBJ2-1 and V is TRBV6-5; D is perhaps TRBD2 (5 bases). The germline V gene encodes CDR1 MNHEY and CDR2 SVGAGI. The V gene lost 2 bases and the J gene lost 8 bases, with 10 bases spanning the gap. The CDR3 extends over 13 amino acids. This CDR3 reads CASSYGMEDEQFF. Here the CDR3 DNA reads TGTGCCAGCAGTTACGGAATGGAGGATGAGCAGTTCTTC.

In the case of this clone: The same CDR3 arises from other DNA sequences in this sample as well. The rearrangement uses TRBV27 and TRBJ1-6; no definite D call. Germline values: CDR1 MNHEY, CDR2 SMNVEV (reference sequence). The CDR3 runs 17 residues. Trimming removed 0 bases from V and 0 bases from J, with 9 bases in between. Here the CDR3 reads CASSLSGGSSYNSPLHF. CDR3 bases: TGTGCCAGCAGTTTATCGGGAGGGAGCTCCTATAATTCACCCCTCCACTTT.

The rearrangement joins TRBV9 to TRBJ2-3; 9 bases line up with TRBD2. CDR1 is SGDLS, CDR2 YYNGEE, per germline. J gave up 6 bases and V 0 bases, and 5 bases lay outside the gene matches. CDR3 length: 15 amino acids. The DNA for the CDR3 is TGTGCCAGCAGCGTAGCAGCGGGGGGCCCCGATACGCAGTATTTT. Amino acid sequence: CASSVAAGGPDTQYF.

V is TRBV7-9 and J is TRBJ2-5; 7 bases are a match to TRBD2. Losses at the gene ends were 10 bases for V and 5 bases for J; bases not matched to a gene: 7. Germline loops: CDR1 SEHNR, CDR2 FQNEAQ (reference sequence). The CDR3 has 12 residues. CDR3 amino acids: CATKGGRETQYF. DNA of the CDR3: TGTGCCACCAAGGGAGGGCGGGAGACCCAGTACTTC.

The rearrangement joins TRBV15 to TRBJ2-1, with a possible D match to TRBD1 (6 bases). V lost 5 bases, J lost 8 bases, and 19 bases lay in between. The CDR3 has 15 residues. Germline loops: CDR1 LNHNV, CDR2 YYDKDF (reference sequence). CDR3 coding DNA: TGTGCCACCAGCTCACACAGGGAAAGGGTCGATGAGCAGTTCTTC. Amino acids: CATSSHRERVDEQFF.

This clone was detected only a few times. CDR3 region: CASSQDLGGRYAGELFF. The CDR3 DNA reads as TGCGCCAGCAGCCAAGATCTTGGCGGGAGATACGCCGGGGAGCTGTTTTTT. V is TRBV4-3 and J is TRBJ2-2, with 7 positions matching TRBD2. Unmatched junction bases numbered 10, after V lost 0 bases and J lost 6 bases. Germline loops: CDR1 LGHNA, CDR2 YSLEER. The CDR3 is 17 amino acids.

The V call is TRBV27, the J call TRBJ2-7, with D possibly matching TRBD2 (5 bases). V was pared by 6 bases and J by 5 bases, with 20 bases between. Germline lookup yields CDR1 MNHEY and CDR2 SMNVEV (reference sequence). This CDR3 region has 15 residues. CDR3 loop: CASSPGRTFYHEQYF. CDR3 nucleotide sequence: TGTGCCAGCAGCCCTGGCCGGACTTTTTACCACGAGCAGTACTTC.

V is TRBV6-5 and J is TRBJ1-2, with 9 bases matching TRBD1. CDR1 MNHEY and CDR2 SVGAGI come from the germline V gene. The CDR3 is 13 residues long. V was pared by 4 bases and J by 7 bases, with 4 bases of the junction left unmatched. The CDR3 DNA reads TGTGCCAGCAGTTGGGGGACAGGGCTTGGCTACACCTTC. This translates into CASSWGTGLGYTF.

V usage is TRBV6-5 and J usage is TRBJ2-1; D not resolved. V shed 2 bases and J shed 5 bases, with 7 bases lying between them. The CDR3 contains 13 residues. Germline V gene lookup returns CDR1 MNHEY and CDR2 SVGAGI. CDR3 sequence: CASSYGPDNEQFF. CDR3 bases: TGTGCCAGCAGTTACGGGCCGGACAATGAGCAGTTCTTC.

This chain uses TRBV4-1 with TRBJ1-5; possibly TRBD1 for D (5 bases). CDR3 length: 18 amino acids. Germline loops: CDR1 MGHRA, CDR2 YSYEKL. Trimming removed 1 base at V and 10 bases at J, with 26 bases between. The CDR3 DNA is TGCGCCAGCAGCCAAGGATCGGGGGGAGTAGGCATATCCAGACCCCAGCATTTT. Encoded protein: CASSQGSGGVGISRPQHF.

J is TRBJ1-5 and V is TRBV5-1, with 8 bases lining up with TRBD1. This CDR3 region has 17 residues. Germline V CDR1 and CDR2: SGHRS, YFSETQ. Trimming removed 4 bases from V and 3 bases from J; junction bases left unmatched: 12. CDR3 amino acids: CASSPGDRLRDNQPQHF. The CDR3 DNA sequence: TGCGCCAGCAGCCCAGGGGACAGGTTAAGGGACAATCAGCCCCAGCATTTT.

The chain is built from TRBV5-8 and TRBJ2-3; maybe TRBD1 (6 bases). The V gene's germline CDR1 is SGHTS and CDR2 YDEGEE. The CDR3 is 13 residues long. V was trimmed by 5 bases and J by 2 bases, leaving 9 bases between them. CDR3 sequence reads: CASRDSDTDTQYF. The CDR3 DNA is TGTGCCAGCAGGGACAGTGACACAGATACGCAGTATTTT.

The rearrangement links TRBV5-4 to TRBJ2-5; 8 nucleotides line up with TRBD2. The assigned J gene may be wrong: the sequence end matches TRBJ2-7 better. Germline V CDR1 and CDR2: SGHNT, YYREEE (reference sequence). The CDR3 is 13 residues long. The CDR3 DNA follows: TGTGCCAGCGGGGTAGCGGGATCCTACGAGCAGTACTTC. It is translated as CASGVAGSYEQYF.